Below are 27 T cell receptor beta chains sequenced from a single sample in a study of PD-1 blockade in mismatch repair-deficient tumors. This table comes from immunoSEQ multiplex PCR, and its TCRdb copy is limited to in-frame clones, with some not included. The repertoire has 50,000 or so clones, 77% of them found once; the top ten carry 3% to 4%. Material: PBMCs, obtained before pembrolizumab treatment. The receptors shown here come from an adult with mismatch repair-deficient cancer.

The V and J genes are TRBV29-1 and TRBJ2-3, with 8 bases aligning to TRBD2. The length of the CDR3 is 14 residues. Germline V CDR1 and CDR2: SQVTM, ANQGSEA. V trimming: 6 bases; J trimming: 5 bases; junction bases outside the gene matches: 10. CDR3 nucleotides: TGCAGCGTGCCGGGACTAGAGTTTCGAGATACGCAGTATTTT. Translating it yields CSVPGLEFRDTQYF.

This chain uses TRBV11-3 with TRBJ2-1; 13 bases are a match to TRBD2. V lost 4 bases and J lost 10; bases outside the gene matches: 7. The germline gives CDR1 SGHNT, CDR2 YENEEA. The CDR3 consists of 15 residues. CDR3 region: CASSSGLAGVSEQFF. The CDR3 nucleotides read TGTGCCAGCAGCTCCGGACTAGCGGGAGTGAGCGAGCAGTTCTTC.

This clone was found a few times. The chain uses TRBV30 and TRBJ1-2, with D possibly TRBD1 on 5 matching bases. The germline gives CDR1 GTSNPN, CDR2 SVGIG (reference sequence). This CDR3 contains 13 residues. V was cut by 3 bases and J by 6 bases, with 14 bases left in between. The DNA of the CDR3 is TGTGCCTGGAGGGCTGACAGAGACCATGGCTACACCTTC. Its protein is CAWRADRDHGYTF.

Only one count was recorded for this clone. V gene TRBV6-6 combines with J gene TRBJ2-1, with no clear D. CDR1 and CDR2 from the germline V gene are MNHNY and SVGAGI (reference sequence). With 7 bases removed from V and 0 bases from J, the gap between germline ends came to 4 bases. The CDR3 extends over 12 amino acids. This chain's CDR3 is CASKGSYNEQFF. In DNA form, the CDR3 reads TGTGCCAGCAAGGGCTCCTACAATGAGCAGTTCTTC.

The chain carries TRBV6-6 and TRBJ2-1, with TRBD1 matching 8 bases. The germline gives CDR1 MNHNY, CDR2 SVGAGI (reference sequence). The CDR3 has 14 amino acids. V was clipped by 6 bases and J by 8 bases; unmatched bases: 9. The DNA of the CDR3 is TGTGCCAGCAGGAGCCGGGACAGGAGCGATGAGCAGTTCTTC. Encoded protein: CASRSRDRSDEQFF.

This clone appeared once. CDR3 in DNA: TGTGCCAGCAGCGTAGCTCCAGCGGCCACCCAAGAGACCCAGTACTTC. This codes for CASSVAPAATQETQYF. The V gene is TRBV9, the J gene TRBJ2-5, with TRBD2 as a possible D gene (5 bases). V was clipped by 0 bases and J by 1 base, with 13 bases between them. This CDR3 contains 16 residues. Germline loops: CDR1 SGDLS, CDR2 YYNGEE.

This CDR3 is CASSLRTSSYEQYF. The CDR3 coding sequence is TGTGCCAGCAGCTTACGGACTAGTTCCTACGAGCAGTACTTC. The rearrangement uses TRBV11-1 and TRBJ2-7; 7 bases match TRBD2. Germline CDR1 reads SGHAT; CDR2 reads FQDESV (reference sequence). Trimming at V came to 2 bases and at J to 1 base, leaving 2 bases not matched to a gene. The CDR3 is 14 amino acids.

V and J are TRBV12-5 and TRBJ2-7, with 14 nucleotides matching TRBD2. V dropped 1 base and J dropped 6; count of bases not matched to a gene: 5. This CDR3 is built from 16 residues. CDR1 and CDR2 from the germline V gene are LGHNT and FRNRAP. In nucleotides, the CDR3 is TGTGCTAGTGGTTTGGGCCTGGGACTAGCGGGAGCCGAGCAGTACTTC. Its translation is CASGLGLGLAGAEQYF.

The chain recombines TRBV6-5 with TRBJ2-7; 7 positions match TRBD1. CDR3 length: 14 amino acids. V was clipped by 2 bases and J by 3 bases; unmatched bases: 4. CDR1 MNHEY and CDR2 SVGAGI come from the germline V gene. CDR3 residues: CASSYRTGVYEQYF. In DNA form, the CDR3 reads TGTGCCAGCAGTTACAGGACAGGAGTCTACGAGCAGTACTTC.

The chain links TRBV5-3 to TRBJ2-7; 7 bases fit TRBD2. TRBV5-3 is designated an ORF whose function remains uncertain. The J segment lost 0 bases and the V segment lost 0 bases, leaving 9 bases of the junction unmatched. The CDR3 consists of 17 residues. In DNA form, the CDR3 reads TGTGCCAGAAGCTTGGCATGGGTAGCGGGCGCCTCCTACGAGCAGTACTTC. It encodes CARSLAWVAGASYEQYF.

The chain links TRBV2 to TRBJ2-1, with D unresolved. This CDR3 contains 12 residues. Per germline, CDR1 SNHLY and CDR2 FYNNEI. Deletions cut 5 bases from V and 14 bases from J, with 16 bases between. This CDR3 is CASSSQVGFKFF. The CDR3 DNA follows: TGTGCCAGCAGTTCCCAGGTGGGGTTTAAGTTCTTC.

CDR3 bases: TGTGCCAGCAGCGTAGCGATGGGACAGGGATTAGAAAAACTGTTTTTT. Translation: CASSVAMGQGLEKLFF. The chain joins TRBV9 to TRBJ1-4, with 9 positions matching TRBD1. J gave up 8 bases and V 0 bases, and 8 bases lay outside the gene matches. Per germline, CDR1 SGDLS and CDR2 YYNGEE. CDR3 length: 16 amino acids.

CDR3 residues: CASSVSGAGEQYF. Written as DNA, the CDR3 is TGTGCCAGCAGCGTATCTGGGGCTGGCGAGCAGTACTTC. This chain joins TRBV9 and TRBJ2-7, with TRBD1 as a possible D gene (5 bases). The CDR3 is made up of 13 amino acids. Germline V lookup: CDR1 SGDLS, CDR2 YYNGEE. Trimming cost V 1 base and J 6 bases, with 11 bases left between them.

This CDR3 is CASSLAGGREEKLFF. The CDR3 nucleotides read TGTGCCAGCAGCTTGGCCGGGGGGCGCGAAGAAAAACTGTTTTTT. V usage is TRBV5-4 and J usage is TRBJ1-4; D is perhaps TRBD1 (6 bases). Trimming pared 0 bases from V and 8 bases from J, leaving 14 bases between. Germline V gene data show CDR1 as SGHNT and CDR2 as YYREEE (reference sequence). The CDR3 contains 15 residues.

This clone has a single count. The rearrangement joins TRBV27 to TRBJ2-7; TRBD2 aligns across 13 bases. The CDR3 is made up of 16 amino acids. The germline V gene encodes CDR1 MNHEY and CDR2 SMNVEV (reference sequence). J gave up 3 bases and V 6 bases, and 8 bases lay outside the gene matches. In nucleotides, the CDR3 is TGTGCCAGCAGGAAAGGGACTAGCGGGACGCACTACGAGCAGTACTTC. Protein product: CASRKGTSGTHYEQYF.

As DNA, the CDR3 is TGCGCCAGCAGTGGGCGGGATCTTCCCCAAGAGACCCAGTACTTC. Residues: CASSGRDLPQETQYF. The rearrangement uses TRBV10-1 and TRBJ2-5; D is perhaps TRBD2 (6 bases). Trimming stripped 4 bases from V and 1 base from J, with 13 bases between. CDR1 and CDR2 from the germline V gene are WNHNN and SYGVQD (reference sequence). The CDR3 contains 15 residues.

This clone was seen once. The CDR3 sequence: CASSDTLDRSGNTIYF. DNA for the CDR3: TGCGCCAGCAGTGACACCCTAGACAGATCTGGAAACACCATATATTTT. The chain uses TRBV10-1 and TRBJ1-3, with a weak D call TRBD1 (5 bases). CDR1 and CDR2 from the germline V gene are WNHNN and SYGVQD (reference sequence). V gave up 3 bases and J gave up 1 base, with 13 bases separating them. The CDR3 is 16 residues long.

V usage is TRBV27 and J usage is TRBJ2-1; D might be TRBD2 (5 bases). V was trimmed by 6 bases and J by 8 bases, leaving 11 bases between them. This CDR3 region has 12 residues. CDR1 is MNHEY and CDR2 is SMNVEV in the germline V gene (reference sequence). CDR3 region: CASSLGGDEQFF. The CDR3 DNA is TGTGCCAGCAGCCTTGGAGGTGATGAGCAGTTCTTC.

This clone was found once. The genes are TRBV27 and TRBJ2-7; 9 bases map to TRBD2. The CDR3 is made up of 14 amino acids. Germline loops: CDR1 MNHEY, CDR2 SMNVEV (reference sequence). Trimming took 5 bases from V and 3 from J; bases not matched to a gene: 5. The CDR3 DNA reads TGTGCCAGCAGTCCTGCGGGAGGGGACTACGAGCAGTACTTC. Translated, it gives CASSPAGGDYEQYF.

The chain employs TRBV5-1 and TRBJ2-2; weak D call: TRBD2 (6 bases). The CDR3 spans 15 residues. Germline lookup yields CDR1 SGHRS and CDR2 YFSETQ. V was pared by 4 bases and J by 3 bases, with 13 bases between. The CDR3 spells CASSGGRGYTGELFF. In nucleotides, the CDR3 is TGCGCCAGCAGCGGGGGTCGGGGGTACACCGGGGAGCTGTTTTTT.

V gene TRBV6-5 combines with J gene TRBJ1-5; 7 positions match TRBD1. J was trimmed by 4 bases and V by 7 bases; bases with no gene match: 4. The CDR3 consists of 13 residues. CDR1 and CDR2 (germline): MNHEY, SVGAGI. The CDR3 DNA reads as TGTGCCAGCACCGGGACAGCTAATCAGCCCCAGCATTTT. Translating it yields CASTGTANQPQHF.

The rearrangement joins TRBV4-2 to TRBJ1-1, with D unclear. The germline CDR1 and CDR2 sequences are LGHNA and YNFKEQ. The CDR3 is 15 residues long. Trimming shortened V by 0 bases and J by 4 bases, and 12 bases separated the two germline ends. The CDR3 sequence is CASSQDFSGGTEAFF. The CDR3 nucleotides are TGTGCCAGCAGCCAAGATTTTTCCGGAGGCACTGAAGCTTTCTTT.

The genes are TRBV29-1 and TRBJ2-7; 10 bases are a match to TRBD2. The CDR3 is made up of 12 amino acids. After removal of 6 bases from V and 4 bases from J, the junction contained 3 bases not matched to a gene. CDR1 and CDR2 (germline): SQVTM, ANQGSEA. The CDR3 loop reads CSVAGGPYEQYF. In DNA, the CDR3 is TGCAGCGTAGCGGGAGGGCCTTACGAGCAGTACTTC.

This chain uses TRBV6-4 with TRBJ1-1; D gene ambiguous. CDR1 MRHNA and CDR2 SNTAGT come from the germline V gene. The CDR3 has 13 residues. Between the trimmed V and J ends, which lost 5 bases and 4 bases, there was a span of 11 bases. CDR3 loop: CASSFDGGTEAFF. CDR3 sequence (DNA): TGTGCCAGCAGTTTTGACGGTGGCACTGAAGCTTTCTTT.

The V and J genes are TRBV27 and TRBJ1-1; D gene ambiguous. The CDR3 is 13 residues long. Germline assignment: CDR1 MNHEY and CDR2 SMNVEV (reference sequence). V dropped 2 bases and J dropped 1 base, with 5 bases sitting between them. DNA for the CDR3: TGTGCCAGCAGTTTAATTCAGAACACTGAAGCTTTCTTT. Translating gives CASSLIQNTEAFF.

V and J are TRBV21-1 and TRBJ2-7; the table's D call, TRBD2, has no DNA check behind it. TRBV21-1 is an annotated pseudogene. The CDR3 runs to 16 residues. The CDR3 protein is CASSQTPFFLYYEQYF. In DNA form, the CDR3 reads TGTGCCAGCAGCCAAACTCCCTTTTTCCTGTACTACGAGCAGTACTTC.

V is TRBV4-1 and J is TRBJ2-5, with 7 nucleotides matching TRBD2. CDR1 and CDR2 from the germline V gene are MGHRA and YSYEKL. The CDR3 runs to 15 residues. With 3 bases clipped from V and 5 bases from J, the junction kept 9 bases outside the gene matches. In DNA form, the CDR3 reads TGCGCCAGCAGCCACTTGGGGGAGGGAGGCGAGACCCAGTACTTC. Amino acids: CASSHLGEGGETQYF.